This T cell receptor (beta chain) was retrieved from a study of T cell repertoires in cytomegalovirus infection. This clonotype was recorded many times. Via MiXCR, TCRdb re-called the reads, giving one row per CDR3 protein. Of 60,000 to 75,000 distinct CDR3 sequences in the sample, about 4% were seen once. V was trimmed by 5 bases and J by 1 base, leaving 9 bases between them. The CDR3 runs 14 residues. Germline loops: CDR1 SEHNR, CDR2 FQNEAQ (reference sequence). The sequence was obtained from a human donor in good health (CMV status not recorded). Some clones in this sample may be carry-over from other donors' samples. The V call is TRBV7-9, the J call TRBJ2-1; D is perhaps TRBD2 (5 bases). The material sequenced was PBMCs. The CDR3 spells CASSRAGSYNEQFF. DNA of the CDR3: TGTGCCAGCAGCCGCGCGGGTTCCTACAATGAGCAGTTCTTC.